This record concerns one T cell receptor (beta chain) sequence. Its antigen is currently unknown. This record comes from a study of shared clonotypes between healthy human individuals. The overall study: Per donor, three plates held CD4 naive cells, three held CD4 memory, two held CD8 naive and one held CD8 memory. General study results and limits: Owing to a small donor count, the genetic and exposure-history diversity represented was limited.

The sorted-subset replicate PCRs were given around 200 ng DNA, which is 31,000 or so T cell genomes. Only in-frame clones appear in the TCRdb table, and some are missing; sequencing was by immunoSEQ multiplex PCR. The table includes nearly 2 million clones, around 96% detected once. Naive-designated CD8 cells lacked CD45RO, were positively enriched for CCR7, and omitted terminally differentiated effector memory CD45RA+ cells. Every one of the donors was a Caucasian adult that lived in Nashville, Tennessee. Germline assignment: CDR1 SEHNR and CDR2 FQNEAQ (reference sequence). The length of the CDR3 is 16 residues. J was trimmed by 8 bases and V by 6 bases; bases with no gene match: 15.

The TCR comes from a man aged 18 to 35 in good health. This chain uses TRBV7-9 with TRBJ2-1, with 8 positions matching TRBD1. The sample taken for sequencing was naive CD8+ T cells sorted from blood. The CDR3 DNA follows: TGTGCCAGCAGGACCTCACGGGCCAGGGGGCGCGATGAGCAGTTCTTC. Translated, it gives CASRTSRARGRDEQFF.